One sample yielded the 21 T cell receptor beta chains listed below, sequenced in a study of blood T cell repertoires in COVID-19. Clones were read by immunoSEQ multiplex PCR, and TCRdb kept only the in-frame ones, dropping some. The table has some 230,000 clones, 80% to 90% seen once. Sequencing used peripheral blood. These receptors all come from a man over 45 who had recovered from COVID-19.

The rearrangement joins TRBV6-6 to TRBJ2-1; the D gene is possibly TRBD2 (6 bases). V lost 2 bases and J lost 8, with 16 bases in between. Germline assignment: CDR1 MNHNY and CDR2 SVGAGI (reference sequence). The length of the CDR3 is 15 residues. The CDR3 reads CASSYSGRRVYEQFF. CDR3 in DNA: TGTGCCAGCAGTTACAGCGGCCGGAGGGTATATGAGCAGTTCTTC.

The CDR3 nucleotides read TGTGCCAGCAGAGGCAGGGTAATGGATAGCTCTGGAAACACCATATATTTT. It encodes CASRGRVMDSSGNTIYF. The chain combines TRBV5-5 with TRBJ1-3; D perhaps matches TRBD1 (5 bases). Germline loops: CDR1 SGHKS, CDR2 YYEKEE (reference sequence). The V and J ends lost 5 bases and 0 bases respectively, with 18 bases between them. The CDR3 has 17 residues.

The chain is built from TRBV18 and TRBJ2-3; 9 nucleotides align to TRBD2. The junction had 9 bases not matched to a gene; V was cut back by 3 bases and J by 2 bases. CDR3 length: 17 residues. Germline CDR1 and CDR2: KGHSH and LQKENI. This CDR3 reads CASSPWVAGVLTDTQYF. The CDR3 DNA reads as TGTGCCAGCTCACCTTGGGTAGCGGGGGTCCTCACAGATACGCAGTATTTT.

The chain is built from TRBV5-1 and TRBJ2-1, with no clear D. CDR1 and CDR2 (germline): SGHRS, YFSETQ. Trimming took off 4 bases at V and 7 bases at J, with 18 bases between the two ends. This CDR3 contains 15 residues. The CDR3 DNA is TGCGCCAGCAGCCTGGTAGCCAGCGCTAATAATGAGCAGTTCTTC. Translation gives CASSLVASANNEQFF.

The V gene is TRBV14, the J gene TRBJ2-5; 10 bases agree with TRBD1. There are 17 residues in the CDR3. The V segment lost 1 base and the J segment 5 bases; nucleotides outside the gene matches: 10. CDR1 and CDR2 from the germline V gene are SGHDN and FVKESK. The CDR3 DNA follows: TGTGCCAGCAGCCAAGGTTTCAGACAGGGGGCGTTTGAGACCCAGTACTTC. Protein: CASSQGFRQGAFETQYF.

The chain employs TRBV9 and TRBJ1-4; D is unresolved. The germline CDR1 and CDR2 sequences are SGDLS and YYNGEE. The CDR3 extends over 14 amino acids. V lost 3 bases to trimming and J lost 8 bases, with 14 bases between them. The CDR3 loop reads CASSDTVTGEKLFF. CDR3 nucleotides: TGTGCCAGCAGCGACACAGTGACGGGGGAAAAACTGTTTTTT.

The table lists this clone with a few counts. This chain links TRBV7-9 with TRBJ2-7, with TRBD2 matching 11 bases. Germline trimming cut 4 bases from V and 4 bases from J; bases unmatched to any gene: 6. This CDR3 is 15 amino acids long. In germline, CDR1 is SEHNR, CDR2 FQNEAQ (reference sequence). The CDR3 spells CASSSTGTSGYEQYF. The CDR3 bases are TGTGCCAGCAGCTCCACGGGGACTAGCGGTTACGAGCAGTACTTC. The variable domain in full, with the rest retrieved from reference TRBV7-9 and TRBJ2-7, is DTGVSQNPRHKITKRGQNVTFRCDPISEHNRLYWYRQTLGQGPEFLTYFQNEAQLEKSRLLSDRFSAERPKGSFSTLEIQRTEQGDSAMYLCASSSTGTSGYEQYFGPGTRLTVT.

This clone was observed once. The CDR3 is CASSPTSGSQETQYF. Here the CDR3 DNA reads TGTGCCAGCAGCCCGACTAGCGGGAGCCAGGAGACCCAGTACTTC. The chain is built from TRBV5-4 and TRBJ2-5; TRBD2 aligns across 12 bases. The CDR3 has 15 amino acids. Per the germline V gene, CDR1 is SGHNT and CDR2 is YYREEE (reference sequence). V trimming: 4 bases; J trimming: 5 bases; junction bases outside the gene matches: 6.

CDR3 region: CASSLATGGLAGGSYEQYF. The CDR3 region has the DNA TGCGCCAGCAGCTTGGCGACCGGCGGACTAGCGGGAGGCTCCTACGAGCAGTACTTC. This chain uses TRBV5-1 with TRBJ2-7; TRBD2 agrees at 14 bases. The V and J ends lost 0 bases and 0 bases, in that order; junction bases with no gene match: 8. The CDR3 extends over 19 amino acids. Germline V lookup: CDR1 SGHRS, CDR2 YFSETQ. Looking up the rest from reference TRBV5-1 and TRBJ2-7 gives the full variable domain: KAGVTQTPRYLIKTRGQQVTLSCSPISGHRSVSWYQQTPGQGLQFLFEYFSETQRNKGNFPGRFSGRQFSNSRSEMNVSTLELGDSALYLCASSLATGGLAGGSYEQYFGPGTRLTVT.

The chain uses TRBV11-2 and TRBJ2-2, with 13 bases fitting TRBD2. Trimming cost V 5 bases and J 0 bases; bases outside gene matches: 3. This CDR3 has 17 amino acids. Germline assignment: CDR1 SGHAT and CDR2 FQNNGV. Here the CDR3 DNA reads TGTGCCAGCAGCCTCGGGACTAGCGGGACGAACACCGGGGAGCTGTTTTTT. Translating gives CASSLGTSGTNTGELFF.

This clone was seen once. The genes are TRBV2 and TRBJ2-3, with 10 bases fitting TRBD2. In germline, CDR1 is SNHLY, CDR2 FYNNEI. The CDR3 covers 17 residues. V gave up 3 bases and J gave up 3 bases; unmatched junction bases: 9. The CDR3 nucleotides read TGTGCCAGCAGTGAGATCGGGTCTAGCGGGAGAACAGATACGCAGTATTTT. It is translated as CASSEIGSSGRTDTQYF.

The chain carries TRBV28 and TRBJ2-7, with TRBD2 identical over 12 bases. V was clipped by 0 bases and J by 3 bases; unmatched bases: 0. The CDR3 sequence is 15 residues long. CDR1 and CDR2 from the germline V gene are MDHEN and SYDVKM. CDR3 nucleotide sequence: TGTGCCAGCAGTTTATGGACTAGCGGGAGCTACGAGCAGTACTTC. This encodes CASSLWTSGSYEQYF.

The rearrangement links TRBV24-1 to TRBJ2-1; the D gene is possibly TRBD2 (5 bases). CDR3 size: 16 residues. The V end lost 0 bases, the J end lost 4 bases, and 12 bases lay between the germline ends. The germline V gene encodes CDR1 KGHDR and CDR2 SFDVKD. CDR3: CATSDLKSGPYNEQFF. The DNA for the CDR3 is TGTGCCACCAGTGATTTGAAGAGCGGACCTTACAATGAGCAGTTCTTC.

The chain carries TRBV28 and TRBJ2-1; 10 bases match TRBD2. The CDR3 spans 14 residues. The junction had 7 bases not matched to a gene; V was cut back by 6 bases and J by 8 bases. Germline lookup yields CDR1 MDHEN and CDR2 SYDVKM. The CDR3 DNA reads TGTGCCAGCAGAGGACTAGCGGAAAGGGATGAGCAGTTCTTC. Translating it yields CASRGLAERDEQFF.

J is TRBJ2-1 and V is TRBV7-6; TRBD2 matches 13 bases. Germline-derived CDR1 and CDR2 are SGHVS and FNYEAQ. V lost 4 bases to trimming and J lost 8 bases; unmatched junction nucleotides: 8. CDR3 length: 16 residues. In nucleotides, the CDR3 is TGTGCCAGCAGCTCATGGACTAGCGGGAGTGCTGATGAGCAGTTCTTC. It specifies CASSSWTSGSADEQFF.

V is TRBV24-1 and J is TRBJ2-5; 11 bases line up with TRBD2. The junction had 14 bases not matched to a gene; V was cut back by 3 bases and J by 6 bases. CDR1 is KGHDR and CDR2 is SFDVKD in the germline V gene. CDR3 length: 18 amino acids. The CDR3, as DNA: TGTGCCACCAGTGATACTACCCTCTTAGCGGGAGGGCAAAAGACCCAGTACTTC. It translates to CATSDTTLLAGGQKTQYF.

The chain uses TRBV18 and TRBJ2-7, with 9 nucleotides matching TRBD1. This CDR3 region has 16 residues. Germline values: CDR1 KGHSH, CDR2 LQKENI. Germline trimming cut 2 bases from V and 3 bases from J; bases unmatched to any gene: 8. Here the CDR3 reads CASSPRQGQGLYEQYF. The CDR3, as DNA: TGTGCCAGCTCACCAAGGCAGGGACAGGGCCTCTACGAGCAGTACTTC.

The V call is TRBV29-1, the J call TRBJ2-1; 12 positions agree with TRBD2. In germline, CDR1 is SQVTM, CDR2 ANQGSEA. The CDR3 consists of 15 residues. With 7 bases clipped from V and 0 bases from J, the junction kept 4 bases outside the gene matches. CDR3 in amino acids: CSAGLAGRSYNEQFF. CDR3 coding DNA: TGCAGCGCAGGACTAGCGGGACGCTCCTACAATGAGCAGTTCTTC.

The gene calls are TRBV7-2 and TRBJ2-1, with TRBD2 identical over 9 bases. Looked up from germline, CDR1 is SGHTA and CDR2 is FQGNSA. The V and J ends lost 1 base and 2 bases, in that order; junction bases with no gene match: 3. The length of the CDR3 is 16 residues. The CDR3 sequence is CASSLVGTSPYNEQFF. The CDR3 region has the DNA TGTGCCAGCAGCTTAGTCGGGACTAGCCCCTACAATGAGCAGTTCTTC.

The V call is TRBV30, the J call TRBJ2-1; D may be TRBD1 (6 bases). V was clipped by 5 bases and J by 6 bases, with 17 bases between them. The CDR3 runs 14 residues. Germline CDR1 reads GTSNPN; CDR2 reads SVGIG (reference sequence). In nucleotides, the CDR3 is TGTGCCTGGGAACGGGACATGCGATCCAATGAGCAGTTCTTC. Translated: CAWERDMRSNEQFF.

This clone showed up just once. The chain employs TRBV27 and TRBJ2-1; D unresolved. Trimming left V 1 base short and J 5 bases short, with 6 bases between. Germline V gives CDR1 MNHEY, CDR2 SMNVEV (reference sequence). There are 13 residues in the CDR3. The CDR3 here is CASSLYYNNEQFF. CDR3 bases: TGTGCCAGCAGTTTATACTACAACAATGAGCAGTTCTTC.